Given below is one T cell receptor beta chain in context. Its antigen is not known. Germline-derived CDR1 and CDR2 are DFQATT and SNEGSKA (reference sequence). This CDR3 contains 15 residues. The data stem from a study of T cells expressing NK-cell markers. The study's findings and limits: Dominant NKG2C+ clonotypes made up roughly 1.0-8% of CD8+ T cells in more than 5 donors. Topping the CD3+CD56-NKG2C+ fraction as well were these clonotypes, in several donors. Certain NKG2C+ T cell clones were expanded, and their HCMV specificity remained unclear.

TCRdb reprocessed the 5' RACE reads, with one entry per CDR3 protein and no DNA. The sample table sets out roughly 350,000 distinct CDR3 sequences. The TCR was taken from a man aged 18 to 70 in good health. The V and J genes are TRBV20-1 and TRBJ2-7; TCRdb selects TRBD2, and the lack of DNA leaves this call unchecked. The specimen sequenced was blood T cells: a sorted CD56 or NKG2C T cell subset, CD4+ or CD8+ T cells, or bulk PBMC T cells (not recorded which). The CDR3 loop is CSARKSSGGIYEQYF.